This TCR beta chain originates from a study of T cell responses to AZD1222 COVID-19 vaccine. The data were produced by immunoSEQ multiplex PCR, yet TCRdb's version contains in-frame clones alone and is incomplete. Among around 150,000 clones, roughly 90% were seen once, and the ten largest hold over 1.5%. The clonotype was recovered from an adult in good health. Sample: peripheral blood, taken on day 0 of AZD1222 vaccination.

In DNA form, the CDR3 reads TGTGCCAGCAGCTTTTCTCTGACCGCGGGAGCGGGGGAGACCCAGTACTTC. Residues: CASSFSLTAGAGETQYF. The chain links TRBV7-7 to TRBJ2-5; 7 bases are a match to TRBD2. CDR1 and CDR2 (germline): SSHAT, FNYEAQ (reference sequence). CDR3 length: 17 residues. After removal of 3 bases from V and 5 bases from J, the junction contained 15 bases not matched to a gene.